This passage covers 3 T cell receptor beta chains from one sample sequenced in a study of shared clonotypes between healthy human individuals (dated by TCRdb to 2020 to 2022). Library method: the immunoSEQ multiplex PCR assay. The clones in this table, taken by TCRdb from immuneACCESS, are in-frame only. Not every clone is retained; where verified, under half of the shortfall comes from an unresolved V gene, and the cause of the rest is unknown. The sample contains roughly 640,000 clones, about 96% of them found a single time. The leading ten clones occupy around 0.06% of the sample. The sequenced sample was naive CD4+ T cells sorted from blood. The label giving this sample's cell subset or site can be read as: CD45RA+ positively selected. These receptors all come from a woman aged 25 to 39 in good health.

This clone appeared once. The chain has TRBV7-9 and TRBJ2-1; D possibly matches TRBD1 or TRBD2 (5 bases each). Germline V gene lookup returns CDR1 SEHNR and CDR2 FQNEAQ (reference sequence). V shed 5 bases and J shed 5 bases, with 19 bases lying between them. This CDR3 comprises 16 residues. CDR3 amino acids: CASSTGQGGSNNEQFF. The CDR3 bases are TGTGCCAGCAGCACCGGGCAGGGCGGGTCAAACAATGAGCAGTTCTTC.

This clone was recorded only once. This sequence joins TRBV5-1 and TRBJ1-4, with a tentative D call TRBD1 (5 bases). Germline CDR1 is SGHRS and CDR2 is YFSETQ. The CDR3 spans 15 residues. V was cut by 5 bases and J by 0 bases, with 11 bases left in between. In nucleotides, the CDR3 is TGCGCCAGCAGAACTCGACAGACAACTAATGAAAAACTGTTTTTT. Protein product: CASRTRQTTNEKLFF.

In nucleotides, the CDR3 is TGTGCCAGCAGGACCGCAGGGATGGCCAAAAACATTCAGTACTTC. This translates into CASRTAGMAKNIQYF. This chain connects TRBV6-5 to TRBJ2-4; TRBD1 might be the D (5 bases). In germline, CDR1 is MNHEY, CDR2 SVGAGI. V was pared by 6 bases and J by 1 base, with 13 bases between. The CDR3 consists of 15 residues.